The next 32 T cell receptor beta chains were all read from a single sample in a study of T cells in localized non-small cell lung cancer. Libraries were prepared by immunoSEQ multiplex PCR; TCRdb keeps only in-frame clonotypes and omits some of them. This table holds about 1,300 clones, 20% to 25% found once. The sequencing here drew on normal lung tissue next to the tumor, taken before any cancer treatment. These receptor sequences come from a man aged 40 to 70 with stage III squamous cell lung carcinoma.

CDR3 sequence reads: CASSLSSGPNEQFF. CDR3 bases: TGTGCCAGCAGCTTGTCCTCGGGGCCGAATGAGCAGTTCTTC. V gene TRBV11-3 combines with J gene TRBJ2-1, with D perhaps TRBD1 or TRBD2 (5 bases each). The CDR3 has 14 residues. V lost 3 bases and J lost 7, with 13 bases in between. Germline V gene data show CDR1 as SGHNT and CDR2 as YENEEA.

This clone has more than one count but fewer than ten. This chain uses TRBV9 with TRBJ2-2; D might be TRBD1 or TRBD2, each matching 5 bases. The germline V gene encodes CDR1 SGDLS and CDR2 YYNGEE. With 4 bases removed from V and 5 bases from J, the gap between germline ends came to 15 bases. The CDR3 covers 15 residues. The CDR3 nucleotides read TGTGCCAGCAGCCCGAGGGGATCGGAGACCGGGGAGCTGTTTTTT. Encoded protein: CASSPRGSETGELFF.

J is TRBJ2-7 and V is TRBV1. TRBV1 corresponds to a pseudogene. CDR3 length equals 15 residues. CDR3 region: CASSQATGPSYEQYF. Written as DNA, the CDR3 is TGCGCCAGCAGCCAAGCGACCGGACCGTCCTACGAGCAGTACTTC.

By share, this clone ranks as large (0.1 to 1%). The chain employs TRBV11-3 and TRBJ2-1, with a tentative D call TRBD2 (7 bases). V lost 3 bases and J lost 3, with 15 bases in between. Germline CDR1 reads SGHNT; CDR2 reads YENEEA. The CDR3 is made up of 16 amino acids. CDR3 in amino acids: CASSLDGGAFYNEQFF. The CDR3, as DNA: TGTGCCAGCAGCTTGGATGGGGGGGCCTTCTACAATGAGCAGTTCTTC.

The rearrangement uses TRBV9 and TRBJ2-3; 8 bases agree with TRBD2. Germline V CDR1 and CDR2: SGDLS, YYNGEE. CDR3 length equals 15 residues. Unmatched junction bases numbered 4, after V lost 1 base and J lost 3 bases. The CDR3 DNA reads TGTGCCAGCAGCGTACCCGGGGGGGCGACAGATACGCAGTATTTT. Protein product: CASSVPGGATDTQYF. Complete variable domain (other parts from reference TRBV9 and TRBJ2-3): DSGVTQTPKHLITATGQRVTLRCSPRSGDLSVYWYQQSLDQGLQFLIQYYNGEERAKGNILERFSAQQFPDLHSELNLSSLELGDSALYFCASSVPGGATDTQYFGPGTRLTVL.

V and J are TRBV29-1 and TRBJ2-5; 10 nucleotides align to TRBD2. Per germline, CDR1 SQVTM and CDR2 ANQGSEA. Germline trimming cut 4 bases from V and 5 bases from J; bases unmatched to any gene: 7. The CDR3 consists of 14 residues. CDR3 sequence reads: CSVGAGGPRETQYF. In DNA, the CDR3 is TGCAGCGTTGGAGCGGGAGGGCCTCGGGAGACCCAGTACTTC.

This clone was recorded a few times. The rearrangement joins TRBV28 to TRBJ1-1, with 7 bases aligning to TRBD1. The CDR3 is 14 residues long. The V and J ends lost 3 bases and 6 bases, in that order; junction bases with no gene match: 7. Germline V gene sequence: CDR1 MDHEN, CDR2 SYDVKM. CDR3 nucleotides: TGTGCCAGCAGTTTTACAGGGGCGAGTCCTGAAGCTTTCTTT. Residues: CASSFTGASPEAFF.

The chain couples TRBV6-8 to TRBJ2-1; the D gene could be TRBD1 or TRBD2 (5 bases each). The V end was cut by 7 bases, the J end by 8 bases, with 18 bases between. The CDR3 runs to 14 residues. Looked up from germline, CDR1 is MNHGY and CDR2 is SAAAGT. DNA of the CDR3: TGTGCCAGCAAATCCCGGGACCCCACTGATGAGCAGTTCTTC. Translated: CASKSRDPTDEQFF.

This clone was seen only a few times. This chain uses TRBV11-3 with TRBJ2-5; 12 bases are shared with TRBD2. The CDR3 contains 16 residues. Germline CDR1 SGHNT, CDR2 YENEEA. The junction had 5 bases not matched to a gene; V was cut back by 0 bases and J by 6 bases. The CDR3, as DNA: TGTGCCAGCAGCTTAGAACTAGCGGGGGGTCAACAGACCCAGTACTTC. Translation gives CASSLELAGGQQTQYF. The whole variable domain, filled in from reference TRBV11-3 and TRBJ2-5, reads EAGVVQSPRYKIIEKKQPVAFWCNPISGHNTLYWYLQNLGQGPELLIRYENEEAVDDSQLPKDRFSAERLKGVDSTLKIQPAELGDSAVYLCASSLELAGGQQTQYFGPGTRLLVL.

This clone has just a few counts. The rearrangement links TRBV12-5 to TRBJ2-3, with 10 bases fitting TRBD2. Per the germline V gene, CDR1 is LGHNT and CDR2 is FRNRAP. The CDR3 covers 17 residues. CDR3 nucleotide sequence: TGTGCCAGCATCCCGGGCACTAGCGGGGACTTTTTGGATACGCAGTATTTT. Protein: CASIPGTSGDFLDTQYF.

In this sample, this clone turned up a few times. The chain carries TRBV6-8 and TRBJ1-1; 7 nucleotides match TRBD1. The CDR3 covers 18 residues. CDR1 and CDR2 (germline): MNHGY, SAAAGT. The junction had 18 bases not matched to a gene; V was cut back by 4 bases and J by 4 bases. The CDR3 sequence: CASSSILSYRGMGTEAFF. In nucleotides, the CDR3 is TGTGCCAGCAGTTCAATCTTATCCTACAGGGGTATGGGCACTGAAGCTTTCTTT.

This clone was seen a few times. The gene calls are TRBV11-3 and TRBJ1-1; D might be TRBD1 (6 bases). Germline V lookup: CDR1 SGHNT, CDR2 YENEEA. This CDR3 spans 14 amino acids. Trimming took off 1 base at V and 11 bases at J, with 17 bases between the two ends. The CDR3 reads CASSLGGGEQWAFF. In DNA form, the CDR3 reads TGTGCCAGCAGCTTAGGAGGGGGGGAACAGTGGGCTTTCTTT.

This clone came up a few times. The chain uses TRBV6-8 and TRBJ2-7; D is perhaps TRBD1 or TRBD2 (5 bases each). Germline loops: CDR1 MNHGY, CDR2 SAAAGT. This CDR3 has 12 amino acids. The V end was cut by 7 bases, the J end by 3 bases, with 10 bases between. The CDR3 region has the DNA TGTGCCAGCAAGGGGAGATACTACGAGCAGTACTTC. Its protein is CASKGRYYEQYF.

The table lists this clone with a few counts. The gene calls are TRBV19 and TRBJ1-2; D gene ambiguous. V was clipped by 5 bases and J by 4 bases, with 8 bases between them. CDR1 and CDR2 from the germline V gene are LNHDA and SQIVND (reference sequence). The CDR3 is made up of 12 amino acids. The CDR3 coding sequence is TGTGCCAGTAGTTTGCAAGGCTATGGCTACACCTTC. Amino acid sequence: CASSLQGYGYTF. The full variable domain, in which reference TRBV19 and TRBJ1-2 provide the parts outside the CDR3, is DGGITQSPKYLFRKEGQNVTLSCEQNLNHDAMYWYRQDPGQGLRLIYYSQIVNDFQKGDIAEGYSVSREKKESFPLTVTSAQKNPTAFYLCASSLQGYGYTFGSGTRLTVV.

This rearrangement joins TRBV6-8 to TRBJ1-2, with D tentatively TRBD1 (5 bases). Germline CDR1 is MNHGY and CDR2 is SAAAGT. The CDR3 spans 14 residues. Trimming took off 0 bases at V and 4 bases at J, with 9 bases between the two ends. The CDR3 here is CASSYSGDPYGYTF. The CDR3 bases are TGTGCCAGCAGTTACTCGGGGGATCCCTATGGCTACACCTTC.

This clone was seen only a few times. This chain uses TRBV11-3 with TRBJ2-6; tentatively, D is TRBD2 (7 bases). Germline CDR1 and CDR2: SGHNT and YENEEA. This CDR3 has 18 amino acids. V lost 5 bases, J lost 0 bases, and 17 bases lay in between. CDR3 amino acids: CASSQGGGLHSGANVLTF. The CDR3 coding sequence is TGTGCCAGCAGCCAAGGCGGGGGCCTACACTCTGGGGCCAACGTCCTGACTTTC.

This clone is large. V and J are TRBV11-3 and TRBJ1-4, with TRBD1 as a possible D gene (6 bases). The V and J ends lost 5 bases and 5 bases respectively, with 21 bases between them. There are 17 residues in the CDR3. Looked up from germline, CDR1 is SGHNT and CDR2 is YENEEA. The CDR3, as DNA: TGTGCCAGCAGCCAAGGGGACGGGGGCGTGGGAAATGAAAAACTGTTTTTT. Translated, it gives CASSQGDGGVGNEKLFF.

This clone was counted a few times. The CDR3 DNA is TGTGCCAGTAGATGGGGCAGAGGCACTGAAGCTTTCTTT. It yields the protein CASRWGRGTEAFF. V and J are TRBV19 and TRBJ1-1, with TRBD1 as a possible D gene (5 bases). This CDR3 has 13 amino acids. Deletions cut 6 bases from V and 4 bases from J, with 12 bases between. Germline lookup yields CDR1 LNHDA and CDR2 SQIVND (reference sequence).

By sample share, this clone is hyperexpanded. The chain couples TRBV28 to TRBJ1-4; 7 bases match TRBD1. CDR3 length: 14 amino acids. Germline CDR1 is MDHEN and CDR2 is SYDVKM. The V segment lost 5 bases and the J segment 6 bases; nucleotides outside the gene matches: 6. CDR3 in DNA: TGTGCCAGCAGTCACCGGGACAGATATGAAAAACTGTTTTTT. The encoded protein is CASSHRDRYEKLFF.

V gene TRBV18 combines with J gene TRBJ2-7, with 8 bases fitting TRBD1. CDR3 length equals 15 residues. With 4 bases clipped from V and 6 bases from J, the junction kept 11 bases outside the gene matches. Germline-derived CDR1 and CDR2 are KGHSH and LQKENI. The CDR3 here is CASSLPSDRVSEQYF. CDR3 DNA sequence: TGTGCCAGCTCACTTCCTTCGGACAGGGTCAGCGAGCAGTACTTC.

This clone was seen a few times. The genes are TRBV28 and TRBJ2-4; possibly TRBD2 for D (7 bases). Germline V CDR1 and CDR2: MDHEN, SYDVKM. CDR3 length equals 14 residues. The ends were cut back, 3 bases at V and 5 bases at J, with 11 bases in the middle. CDR3 region: CASSFRGAQNIQYF. The CDR3 DNA reads as TGTGCCAGCAGTTTCCGGGGGGCTCAAAACATTCAGTACTTC.

This clone was seen a few times. The chain recombines TRBV9 with TRBJ2-7, with 7 positions matching TRBD2. CDR1 and CDR2 (germline): SGDLS, YYNGEE. Losses at the gene ends were 0 bases for V and 3 bases for J; bases not matched to a gene: 6. This CDR3 is 15 amino acids long. The CDR3 reads CASSVGAGRVYEQYF. The CDR3 DNA is TGTGCCAGCAGCGTAGGCGCAGGGAGGGTCTACGAGCAGTACTTC.

V and J are TRBV9 and TRBJ2-1, with D maybe TRBD2 (6 bases). CDR3 length: 15 amino acids. Per the germline V gene, CDR1 is SGDLS and CDR2 is YYNGEE. Between the trimmed V and J ends, which lost 0 bases and 3 bases, there was a span of 10 bases. The CDR3 spells CASSVETRGYNEQFF. In DNA, the CDR3 is TGTGCCAGCAGCGTAGAGACTAGGGGCTACAATGAGCAGTTCTTC.

In its sample, this clone ranks as large. The chain uses TRBV28 and TRBJ1-2, with 7 nucleotides matching TRBD1. CDR1 MDHEN and CDR2 SYDVKM come from the germline V gene. CDR3 length: 12 amino acids. The DNA for the CDR3 is TGTTCCATTAGCAGGGGGGACTATGGCTACACCTTC. Translated: CSISRGDYGYTF.

V gene TRBV19 combines with J gene TRBJ1-4, with D possibly matching TRBD1 (5 bases). V dropped 5 bases and J dropped 8 bases, with 15 bases sitting between them. The CDR3 consists of 14 residues. The V gene's germline CDR1 is LNHDA and CDR2 SQIVND (reference sequence). The CDR3 sequence is CASSASDSSEKLFF. The CDR3 coding sequence is TGTGCCAGTAGTGCTTCAGACAGCAGCGAAAAACTGTTTTTT. The variable domain in full, completed from reference TRBV19 and TRBJ1-4, reads DGGITQSPKYLFRKEGQNVTLSCEQNLNHDAMYWYRQDPGQGLRLIYYSQIVNDFQKGDIAEGYSVSREKKESFPLTVTSAQKNPTAFYLCASSASDSSEKLFFGSGTQLSVL.

This clone is labeled as large. The chain joins TRBV9 to TRBJ1-3; 7 nucleotides line up with TRBD1. Germline V gene sequence: CDR1 SGDLS, CDR2 YYNGEE. Trimming took 4 bases from V and 4 from J; bases not matched to a gene: 11. The CDR3 consists of 16 residues. CDR3 loop: CASSTRGGDSGNTIYF. The CDR3 region has the DNA TGTGCCAGCAGCACCCGAGGAGGGGACAGCGGAAACACCATATATTTT.

Relative to its sample, this clone is medium-sized (0.01 to 0.1%). The J gene is TRBJ1-2, the V gene TRBV12-5; D is ambiguous. The CDR3 is 12 residues long. Germline assignment: CDR1 LGHNT and CDR2 FRNRAP. The CDR3: CAGSRDNYGYTF. In nucleotides, the CDR3 is TGTGCCGGATCCAGAGATAACTATGGCTACACCTTC.

The CDR3 sequence is CASILSGGPGELFF. The CDR3 nucleotides are TGTGCCAGCATCCTATCCGGGGGACCCGGGGAGCTGTTTTTT. The V call is TRBV11-3, the J call TRBJ2-2, with D possibly matching TRBD2 (6 bases). The CDR3 sequence is 14 residues long. Trimming left V 7 bases short and J 6 bases short, with 15 bases between. Germline CDR1 and CDR2: SGHNT and YENEEA.

This chain joins TRBV6-8 and TRBJ1-1; no definite D call. CDR1 and CDR2 (germline): MNHGY, SAAAGT. Between the trimmed V and J ends, which lost 0 bases and 5 bases, there was a span of 7 bases. The CDR3 totals 13 residues. The CDR3 DNA follows: TGTGCCAGCAGTTACTCGGAGGTGACTGAAGCTTTCTTT. This sequence encodes CASSYSEVTEAFF.

This clone was picked up a small number of times. The rearrangement uses TRBV6-8 and TRBJ2-2; possible D gene TRBD2, 6 bases. This CDR3 has 16 amino acids. In germline, CDR1 is MNHGY, CDR2 SAAAGT. Trimming removed 7 bases at V and 2 bases at J, with 17 bases between. The CDR3 sequence is CASNPGEPTNTGELFF. The CDR3 nucleotides are TGTGCCAGCAACCCGGGGGAGCCTACCAACACCGGGGAGCTGTTTTTT.

The chain is built from TRBV28 and TRBJ2-1; 11 bases align to TRBD1. Germline-derived CDR1 and CDR2 are MDHEN and SYDVKM. The V segment lost 4 bases and the J segment 3 bases; nucleotides outside the gene matches: 11. The CDR3 contains 18 residues. CDR3 sequence: CASSWGTGGDDYYNEQFF. The CDR3 DNA follows: TGTGCCAGCAGTTGGGGGACAGGGGGGGATGACTACTACAATGAGCAGTTCTTC. Using reference TRBV28 and TRBJ2-1 for the parts outside the CDR3, the full variable domain is DVKVTQSSRYLVKRTGEKVFLECVQDMDHENMFWYRQDPGLGLRLIYFSYDVKMKEKGDIPEGYSVSREKKERFSLILESASTNQTSMYLCASSWGTGGDDYYNEQFFGPGTRLTVL.

The V and J genes are TRBV6-8 and TRBJ2-7, with 7 bases aligning to TRBD1. Germline V gives CDR1 MNHGY, CDR2 SAAAGT. V lost 7 bases to trimming and J lost 3 bases; unmatched junction nucleotides: 6. This CDR3 is 13 amino acids long. This CDR3 reads CASTNRGLYEQYF. The CDR3 nucleotides read TGTGCCAGCACCAACAGGGGTCTCTACGAGCAGTACTTC.